A single sample is the source of the 15 T cell receptor beta chains below, sequenced in a study of identical twins. TCRdb passed the 5' RACE reads through MiXCR, listing each CDR3 protein once. The repertoire has about 200,000 distinct CDR3 sequences, approximately 7.1% of them found once; the top ten carry approximately 14%. These data also formed part of another study, on T cells expressing NK-cell markers.

Specimen: CD8+ T cells sorted from blood. The origin of the receptors is a woman aged 18-29 years in good health.

As DNA, the CDR3 is TGTGCCTGGAGTGTAGGAGCGGGAGACACAGATACGCAGTATTTT. Translation: CAWSVGAGDTDTQYF. The V gene is TRBV30, the J gene TRBJ2-3, with TRBD2 matching 8 bases. V shed 0 bases, J shed 2 bases, and the junction held 4 bases outside the gene matches. This CDR3 has 15 amino acids. Germline-derived CDR1 and CDR2 are GTSNPN and SVGIG (reference sequence).

The sample holds many counts of this clonotype. J is TRBJ2-7 and V is TRBV11-3; maybe TRBD2 (6 bases). Germline CDR1 SGHNT, CDR2 YENEEA. V dropped 5 bases and J dropped 5 bases, with 19 bases sitting between them. The length of the CDR3 is 15 residues. CDR3 protein: CASSPDGGRSHEQYF. For the CDR3, the DNA is TGTGCCAGCAGCCCCGACGGAGGGAGATCCCACGAGCAGTACTTC.

The rearrangement joins TRBV6-2 or TRBV6-3 to TRBJ2-1; 7 bases are a match to TRBD2. The germline gives CDR1 MNHEY, CDR2 SVGEGT. CDR3 length: 14 amino acids. J was trimmed by 7 bases and V by 5 bases; bases with no gene match: 8. The CDR3 loop reads CASSTSGTKNEQFF. The CDR3 DNA reads as TGTGCCAGCAGTACATCCGGGACTAAGAATGAGCAGTTCTTC.

The chain joins TRBV2 to TRBJ2-7, with 8 bases that match TRBD1. Germline V gene sequence: CDR1 SNHLY, CDR2 FYNNEI. The CDR3 runs 14 residues. Trimming at V came to 6 bases and at J to 2 bases, leaving 6 bases not matched to a gene. CDR3 loop: CASRRGDRTYEQYF. Here the CDR3 DNA reads TGTGCCAGCAGGAGGGGGGACAGGACCTACGAGCAGTACTTC.

There are a few counts of this clonotype. The rearrangement uses TRBV11-2 and TRBJ2-1, with 10 bases aligning to TRBD1. The CDR3 runs 20 residues. Per germline, CDR1 SGHAT and CDR2 FQNNGV. With 7 bases clipped from V and 8 bases from J, the junction kept 26 bases outside the gene matches. The chain's CDR3 is CASKLFFSATGTGERDEQFF. For the CDR3, the DNA is TGTGCCAGCAAGCTTTTTTTTTCCGCTACCGGGACAGGGGAACGGGATGAGCAGTTCTTC.

There are a few counts of this clonotype. V is TRBV27 and J is TRBJ1-2; TRBD1 might be the D (6 bases). Germline values: CDR1 MNHEY, CDR2 SMNVEV (reference sequence). The CDR3 totals 14 residues. The V and J ends lost 5 bases and 2 bases respectively, with 12 bases between them. This CDR3 reads CASSTKQGNYGYTF. CDR3 nucleotide sequence: TGTGCCAGCAGTACGAAACAGGGAAACTATGGCTACACCTTC.

This clonotype was observed a few times. The gene calls are TRBV20-1 and TRBJ1-2; D gene ambiguous. Germline CDR1 and CDR2: DFQATT and SNEGSKA (reference sequence). The CDR3 is made up of 14 amino acids. The V end was cut by 0 bases, the J end by 1 base, with 9 bases between. The CDR3 spells CSARDLRFNYGYTF. The DNA of the CDR3 is TGCAGTGCTAGAGATTTGCGCTTTAACTATGGCTACACCTTC.

This clonotype came up many times. This chain connects TRBV7-9 to TRBJ2-3; possible D gene TRBD1, 6 bases. This CDR3 comprises 15 residues. Trimming cost V 5 bases and J 3 bases, with 15 bases left between them. Germline CDR1 is SEHNR and CDR2 is FQNEAQ (reference sequence). DNA for the CDR3: TGTGCCAGCAGCCCCTCCGTTGGGACAACAGATACGCAGTATTTT. Amino acid sequence: CASSPSVGTTDTQYF.

This clonotype showed up many times. The chain couples TRBV29-1 to TRBJ2-7; tentatively, D is TRBD1 or TRBD2 (5 bases each). CDR3 length: 15 amino acids. Germline V gene lookup returns CDR1 SQVTM and CDR2 ANQGSEA. Trimming removed 1 base from V and 2 bases from J, with 15 bases in between. The CDR3 protein is CSVEGGDGPTYEQYF. CDR3 DNA sequence: TGCAGCGTTGAAGGAGGGGACGGACCAACCTACGAGCAGTACTTC.

The chain's CDR3 is CASSYLSENTEAFF. The CDR3 nucleotides are TGTGCCAGCAGTTACTTATCAGAGAACACTGAAGCTTTCTTT. V and J are TRBV6-5 and TRBJ1-1; no firm D call. Trimming stripped 1 base from V and 1 base from J, with 7 bases between. Germline-derived CDR1 and CDR2 are MNHEY and SVGAGI. The CDR3 is 14 residues long.

This clonotype was recorded at least ten times. The chain has TRBV21-1 and TRBJ2-3. TRBV21-1 is termed a pseudogene. The CDR3 is made up of 13 amino acids. CDR3 nucleotides: TGTGCCAGCAGCAAAGGGTGGCCAGATACGCAGTATTTT. As protein: CASSKGWPDTQYF.

This chain joins TRBV6-6 and TRBJ2-3; D uncertain. Germline V CDR1 and CDR2: MNHNY, SVGAGI (reference sequence). V shed 2 bases and J shed 5 bases, with 8 bases lying between them. The CDR3 covers 13 residues. DNA for the CDR3: TGTGCCAGCAGTTACGCCTTCGGAGATACGCAGTATTTT. Translated, it gives CASSYAFGDTQYF.

This clonotype was counted between two and nine times. The rearrangement uses TRBV7-2 and TRBJ2-1, with 7 bases aligning to TRBD2. This CDR3 contains 14 residues. Germline CDR1 is SGHTA and CDR2 is FQGNSA. V was pared by 1 base and J by 9 bases, with 6 bases of the junction left unmatched. CDR3 DNA sequence: TGTGCCAGCAGCTTAGACGGCGGGAGCGGTGAGCAGTTCTTC. It yields the protein CASSLDGGSGEQFF.

This clonotype appeared a few times. This sequence joins TRBV6-1 and TRBJ1-1; D uncertain. Between the trimmed V and J ends, which lost 7 bases and 0 bases, there was a span of 15 bases. From germline, CDR1 is MNHNS and CDR2 SASEGT. This CDR3 region has 15 residues. The CDR3 reads CASTPGRDMNTEAFF. CDR3 sequence (DNA): TGTGCCAGCACCCCGGGAAGAGACATGAACACTGAAGCTTTCTTT.

The chain has TRBV7-2 and TRBJ2-7; D is unclear. The CDR3 extends over 13 amino acids. Germline assignment: CDR1 SGHTA and CDR2 FQGNSA. V shed 5 bases and J shed 3 bases, with 11 bases lying between them. CDR3 in DNA: TGTGCCAGCAGCCAAGGACGGATCTACGAGCAGTACTTC. Translated, it gives CASSQGRIYEQYF.